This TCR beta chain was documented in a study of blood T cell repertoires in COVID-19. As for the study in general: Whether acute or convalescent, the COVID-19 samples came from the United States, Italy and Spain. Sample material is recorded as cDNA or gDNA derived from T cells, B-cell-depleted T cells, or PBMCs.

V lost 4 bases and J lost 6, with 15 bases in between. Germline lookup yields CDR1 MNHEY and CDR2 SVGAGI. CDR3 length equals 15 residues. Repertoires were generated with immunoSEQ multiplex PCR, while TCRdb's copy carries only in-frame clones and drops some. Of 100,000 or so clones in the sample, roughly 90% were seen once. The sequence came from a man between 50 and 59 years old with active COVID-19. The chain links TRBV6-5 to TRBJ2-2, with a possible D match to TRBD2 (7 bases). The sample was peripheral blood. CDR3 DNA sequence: TGTGCCAGCAGTTCTGGGCAGGGGAGGGCCGGGGAGCTGTTTTTT. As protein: CASSSGQGRAGELFF.